One and the same sample provided the 3 T cell receptor beta chains below, sequenced in a study of T cells in localized non-small cell lung cancer. Some clones are missing from TCRdb's copy, which holds only in-frame ones; the method was immunoSEQ multiplex PCR. The sample has tens of thousands of clones, 80% to 90% seen once. Sequencing used PBMCs, obtained before any cancer treatment. The receptors derive from a man between 40 and 70 years old with stage II lung adenocarcinoma.

The chain carries TRBV19 and TRBJ1-4, with D hard to call. Trimming shortened V by 5 bases and J by 5 bases, and 9 bases separated the two germline ends. There are 13 residues in the CDR3. Germline V gene lookup returns CDR1 LNHDA and CDR2 SQIVND (reference sequence). CDR3: CASSWSMNEKLFF. DNA for the CDR3: TGTGCCAGTAGTTGGTCCATGAATGAAAAACTGTTTTTT.

This clone appeared a single time. The rearrangement uses TRBV5-1 and TRBJ2-7; tentative D call: TRBD1 (6 bases). Germline values: CDR1 SGHRS, CDR2 YFSETQ. Between the trimmed V and J ends, which lost 0 bases and 2 bases, there was a span of 9 bases. The CDR3 is 14 amino acids. CDR3 in DNA: TGCGCCAGCAGCTTGGAAGGGACACCCTACGAGCAGTACTTC. This sequence encodes CASSLEGTPYEQYF.

J is TRBJ2-2 and V is TRBV14; the D gene could be TRBD1 or TRBD2 (5 bases each). Germline assignment: CDR1 SGHDN and CDR2 FVKESK. Trimming stripped 0 bases from V and 4 bases from J, with 9 bases between. The CDR3 length is 15 residues. CDR3 coding DNA: TGTGCCAGCAGCCAAGATTGGGGGAGCACCGGGGAGCTGTTTTTT. Translation gives CASSQDWGSTGELFF.